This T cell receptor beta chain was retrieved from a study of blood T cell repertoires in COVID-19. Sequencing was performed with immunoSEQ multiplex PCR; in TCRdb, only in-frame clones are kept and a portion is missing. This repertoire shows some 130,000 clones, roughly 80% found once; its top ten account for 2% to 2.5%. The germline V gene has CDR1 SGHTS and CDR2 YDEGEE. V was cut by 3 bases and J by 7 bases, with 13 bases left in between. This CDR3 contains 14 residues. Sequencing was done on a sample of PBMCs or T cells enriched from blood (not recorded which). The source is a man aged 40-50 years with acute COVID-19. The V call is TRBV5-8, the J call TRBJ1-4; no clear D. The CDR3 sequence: CASSYAGIGEKLFF. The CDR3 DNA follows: TGTGCCAGCAGCTACGCGGGGATAGGTGAAAAACTGTTTTTT.